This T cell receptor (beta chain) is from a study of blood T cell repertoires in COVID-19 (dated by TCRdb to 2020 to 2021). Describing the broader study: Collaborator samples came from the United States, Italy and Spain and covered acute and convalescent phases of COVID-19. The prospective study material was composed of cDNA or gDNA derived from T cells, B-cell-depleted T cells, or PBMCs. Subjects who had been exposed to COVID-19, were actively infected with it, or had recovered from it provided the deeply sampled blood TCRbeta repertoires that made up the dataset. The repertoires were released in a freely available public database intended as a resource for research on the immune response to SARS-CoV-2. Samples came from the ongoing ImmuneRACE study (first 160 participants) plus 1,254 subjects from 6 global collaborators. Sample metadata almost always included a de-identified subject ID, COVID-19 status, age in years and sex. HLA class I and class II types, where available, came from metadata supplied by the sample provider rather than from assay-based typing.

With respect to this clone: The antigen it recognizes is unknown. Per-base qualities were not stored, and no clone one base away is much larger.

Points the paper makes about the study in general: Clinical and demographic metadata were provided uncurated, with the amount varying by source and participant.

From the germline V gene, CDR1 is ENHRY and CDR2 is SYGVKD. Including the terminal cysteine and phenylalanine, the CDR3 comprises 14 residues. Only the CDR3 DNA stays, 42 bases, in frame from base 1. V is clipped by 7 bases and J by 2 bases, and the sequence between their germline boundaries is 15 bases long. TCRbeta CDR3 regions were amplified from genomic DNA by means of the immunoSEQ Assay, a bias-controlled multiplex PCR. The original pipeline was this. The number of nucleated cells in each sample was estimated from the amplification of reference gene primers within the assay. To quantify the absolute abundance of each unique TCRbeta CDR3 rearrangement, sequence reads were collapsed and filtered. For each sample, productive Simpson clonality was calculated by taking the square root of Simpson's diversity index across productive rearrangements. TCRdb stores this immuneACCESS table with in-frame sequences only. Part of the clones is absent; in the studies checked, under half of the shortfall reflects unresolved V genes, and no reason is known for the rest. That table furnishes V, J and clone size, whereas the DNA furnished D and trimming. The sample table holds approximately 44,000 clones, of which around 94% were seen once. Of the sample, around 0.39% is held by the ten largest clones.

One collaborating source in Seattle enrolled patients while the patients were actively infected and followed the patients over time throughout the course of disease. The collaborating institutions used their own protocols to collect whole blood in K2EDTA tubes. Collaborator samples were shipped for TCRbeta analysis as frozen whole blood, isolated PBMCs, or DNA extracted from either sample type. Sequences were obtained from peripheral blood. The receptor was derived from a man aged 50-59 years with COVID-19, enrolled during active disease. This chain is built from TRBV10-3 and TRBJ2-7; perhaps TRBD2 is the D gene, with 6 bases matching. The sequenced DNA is TGTGCCATCACCGAGGGACGGGGGACCTACGAGCAGTACTTC. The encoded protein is CAITEGRGTYEQYF.